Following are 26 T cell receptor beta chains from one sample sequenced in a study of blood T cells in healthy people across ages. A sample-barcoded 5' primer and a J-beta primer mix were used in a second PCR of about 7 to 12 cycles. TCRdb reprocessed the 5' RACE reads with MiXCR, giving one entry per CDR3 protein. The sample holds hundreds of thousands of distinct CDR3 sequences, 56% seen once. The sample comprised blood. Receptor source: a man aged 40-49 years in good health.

CDR3 protein: CATKLGGGYNEQFF. The CDR3 bases are TGTGCCACCAAGTTAGGGGGGGGTTACAATGAGCAGTTCTTC. The chain is built from TRBV5-6 and TRBJ2-1; a possible D gene is TRBD2 (7 bases). The CDR3 is 14 amino acids. Trimming left V 9 bases short and J 4 bases short, with 17 bases between. Germline values: CDR1 SGHDT, CDR2 YYEEEE.

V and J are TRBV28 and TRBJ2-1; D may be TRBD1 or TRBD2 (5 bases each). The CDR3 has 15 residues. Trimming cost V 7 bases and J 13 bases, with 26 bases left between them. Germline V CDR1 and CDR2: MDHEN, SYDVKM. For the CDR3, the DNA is TGTGCCAGCACCGCCTCGGGACCCTCTTCGGAGACCCAGTTCTTC. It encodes CASTASGPSSETQFF.

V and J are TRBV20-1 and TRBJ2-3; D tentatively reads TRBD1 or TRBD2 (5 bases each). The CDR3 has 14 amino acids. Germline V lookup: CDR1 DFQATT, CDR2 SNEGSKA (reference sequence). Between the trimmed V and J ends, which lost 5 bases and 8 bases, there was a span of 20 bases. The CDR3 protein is CSAARQVTRGTQYF. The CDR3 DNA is TGCAGTGCTGCTCGCCAGGTCACTAGGGGTACGCAGTATTTT.

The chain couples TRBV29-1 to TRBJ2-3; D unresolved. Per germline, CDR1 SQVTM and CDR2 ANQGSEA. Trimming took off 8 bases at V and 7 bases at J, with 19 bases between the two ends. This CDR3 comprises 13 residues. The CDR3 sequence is CSTRPEQGNTQYF. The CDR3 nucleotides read TGCAGCACAAGACCCGAGCAAGGTAATACGCAGTATTTT.

CDR3 sequence (DNA): TGTGCCAGCAGCTCCGGACTAGCGGGGTTCAGCACAGATACGCAGTATTTT. Amino acid sequence: CASSSGLAGFSTDTQYF. The chain carries TRBV28 and TRBJ2-3, with 12 bases fitting TRBD2. This CDR3 has 17 residues. Per the germline V gene, CDR1 is MDHEN and CDR2 is SYDVKM. V shed 6 bases, J shed 0 bases, and the junction held 7 bases outside the gene matches.

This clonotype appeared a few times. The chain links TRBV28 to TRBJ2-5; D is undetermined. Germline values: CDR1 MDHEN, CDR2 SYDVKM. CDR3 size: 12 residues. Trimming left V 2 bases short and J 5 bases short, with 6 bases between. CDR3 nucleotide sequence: TGTGCCAGCAGTTTAAATCGGGAGACCCAGTACTTC. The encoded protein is CASSLNRETQYF.

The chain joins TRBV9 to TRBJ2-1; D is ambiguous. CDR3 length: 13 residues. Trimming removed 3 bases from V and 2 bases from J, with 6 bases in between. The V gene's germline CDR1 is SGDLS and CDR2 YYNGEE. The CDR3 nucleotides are TGTGCCAGCAGCGCAAGGCCCTACAATGAGCAGTTCTTC. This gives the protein CASSARPYNEQFF.

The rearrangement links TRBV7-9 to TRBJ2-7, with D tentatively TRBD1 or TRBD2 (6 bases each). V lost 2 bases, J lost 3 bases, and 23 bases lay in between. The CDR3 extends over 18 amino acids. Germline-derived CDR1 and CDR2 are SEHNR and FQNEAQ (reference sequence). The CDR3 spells CASSLSLGGIQVGYEQYF. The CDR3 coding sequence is TGTGCCAGCAGCTTATCATTGGGGGGCATTCAGGTCGGCTACGAGCAGTACTTC.

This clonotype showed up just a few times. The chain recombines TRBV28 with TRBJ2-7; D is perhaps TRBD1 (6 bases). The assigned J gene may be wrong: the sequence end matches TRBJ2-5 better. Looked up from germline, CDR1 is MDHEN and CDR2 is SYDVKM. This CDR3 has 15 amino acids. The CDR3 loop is CASCHRRGVAETQYF. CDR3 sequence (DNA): TGTGCCAGCTGTCACCGCAGGGGTGTTGCGGAGACCCAGTACTTC.

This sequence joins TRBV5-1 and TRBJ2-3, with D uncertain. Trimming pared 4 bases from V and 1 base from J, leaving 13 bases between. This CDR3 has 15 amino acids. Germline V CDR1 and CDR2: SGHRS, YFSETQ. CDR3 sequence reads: CASSPDSRGTDTQYF. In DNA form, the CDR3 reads TGCGCCAGCAGCCCTGATAGCAGAGGCACAGATACGCAGTATTTT. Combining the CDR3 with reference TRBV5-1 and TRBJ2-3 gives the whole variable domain KAGVTQTPRYLIKTRGQQVTLSCSPISGHRSVSWYQQTPGQGLQFLFEYFSETQRNKGNFPGRFSGRQFSNSRSEMNVSTLELGDSALYLCASSPDSRGTDTQYFGPGTRLTVL.

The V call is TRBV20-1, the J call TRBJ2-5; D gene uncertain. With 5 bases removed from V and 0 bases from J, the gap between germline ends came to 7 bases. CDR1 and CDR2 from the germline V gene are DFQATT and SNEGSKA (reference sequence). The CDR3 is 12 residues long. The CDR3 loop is CSALQNQETQYF. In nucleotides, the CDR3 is TGCAGTGCTCTTCAAAACCAAGAGACCCAGTACTTC.

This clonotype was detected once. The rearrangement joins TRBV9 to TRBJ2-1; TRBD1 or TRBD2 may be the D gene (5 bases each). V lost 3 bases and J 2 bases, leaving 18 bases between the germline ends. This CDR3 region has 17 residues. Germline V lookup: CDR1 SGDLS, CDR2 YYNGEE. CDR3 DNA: TGTGCCAGCAGCGGGTCGGTAGACGGGACCCCCTACAATGAGCAGTTCTTC. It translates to CASSGSVDGTPYNEQFF.

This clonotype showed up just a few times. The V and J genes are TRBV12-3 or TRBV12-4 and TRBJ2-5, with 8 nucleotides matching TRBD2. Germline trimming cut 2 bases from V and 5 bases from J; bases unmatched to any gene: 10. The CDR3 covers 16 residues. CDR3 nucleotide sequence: TGTGCCAGCAGTTTATCTTCGGGGGGGTTGTCTGAGACCCAGTACTTC. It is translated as CASSLSSGGLSETQYF.

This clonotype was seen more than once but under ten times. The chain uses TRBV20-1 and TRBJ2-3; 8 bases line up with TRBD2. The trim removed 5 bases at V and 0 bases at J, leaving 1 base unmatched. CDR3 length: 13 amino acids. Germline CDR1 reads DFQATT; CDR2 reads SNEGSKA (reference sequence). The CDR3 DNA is TGCAGTGCTCCTAGCGGGAGCACAGATACGCAGTATTTT. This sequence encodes CSAPSGSTDTQYF.

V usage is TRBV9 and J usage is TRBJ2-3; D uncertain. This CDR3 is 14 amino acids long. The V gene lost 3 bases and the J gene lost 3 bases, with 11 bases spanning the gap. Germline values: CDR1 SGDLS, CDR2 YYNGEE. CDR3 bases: TGTGCCAGCAGCGATATTGGGCGGACAGATACGCAGTATTTT. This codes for CASSDIGRTDTQYF.

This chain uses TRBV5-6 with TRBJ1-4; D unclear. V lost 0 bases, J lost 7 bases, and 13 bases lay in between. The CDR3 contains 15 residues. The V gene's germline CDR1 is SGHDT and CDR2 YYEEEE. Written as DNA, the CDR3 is TGTGCCAGCAGCTTGGCAGCCCTGGTTGGTGAAAAACTGTTTTTT. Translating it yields CASSLAALVGEKLFF.

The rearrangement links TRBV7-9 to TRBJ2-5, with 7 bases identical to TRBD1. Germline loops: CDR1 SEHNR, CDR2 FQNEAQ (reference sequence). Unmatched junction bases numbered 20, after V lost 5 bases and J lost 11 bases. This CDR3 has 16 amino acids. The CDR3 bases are TGTGCCAGCAGCCACCAGGGACAGTCTTTGAGCAATGAGCAGTACTTC. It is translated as CASSHQGQSLSNEQYF.

Written as DNA, the CDR3 is TGCGCCAGCAGCCAAGACCCGAGGACCCGGTACACCTACGAGCAGTACTTC. Its translation: CASSQDPRTRYTYEQYF. The chain couples TRBV4-3 to TRBJ2-5; D uncertain. The closer fit of TRBJ2-7 to the DNA end suggests the J call may be wrong. This CDR3 has 17 amino acids. Germline lookup yields CDR1 LGHNA and CDR2 YSLEER.

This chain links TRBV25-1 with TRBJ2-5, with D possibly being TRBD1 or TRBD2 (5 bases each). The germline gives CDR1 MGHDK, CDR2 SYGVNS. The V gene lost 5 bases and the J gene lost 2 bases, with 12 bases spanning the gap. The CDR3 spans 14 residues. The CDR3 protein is CASSRRGLQETQYF. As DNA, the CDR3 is TGTGCCAGCAGTCGCCGGGGCTTACAAGAGACCCAGTACTTC.

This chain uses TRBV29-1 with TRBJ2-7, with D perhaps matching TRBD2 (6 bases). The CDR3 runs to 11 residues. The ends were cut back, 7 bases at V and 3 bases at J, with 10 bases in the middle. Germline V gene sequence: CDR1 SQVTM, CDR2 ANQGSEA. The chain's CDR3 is CSAGGVYEQYF. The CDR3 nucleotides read TGCAGCGCTGGCGGGGTCTACGAGCAGTACTTC.

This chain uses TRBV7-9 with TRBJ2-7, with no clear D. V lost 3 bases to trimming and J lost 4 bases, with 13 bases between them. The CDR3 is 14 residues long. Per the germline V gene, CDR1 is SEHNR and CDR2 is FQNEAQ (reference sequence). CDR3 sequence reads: CASSLDASIYEQYF. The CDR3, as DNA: TGTGCCAGCAGCTTGGATGCGAGTATTTACGAGCAGTACTTC.

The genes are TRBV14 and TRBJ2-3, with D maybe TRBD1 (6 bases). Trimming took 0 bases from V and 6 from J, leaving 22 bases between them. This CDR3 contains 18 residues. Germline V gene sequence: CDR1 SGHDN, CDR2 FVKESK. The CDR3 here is CASSQDHGDILRWDTQYF. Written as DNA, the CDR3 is TGTGCCAGCAGCCAAGATCATGGGGACATCCTGAGGTGGGATACGCAGTATTTT.

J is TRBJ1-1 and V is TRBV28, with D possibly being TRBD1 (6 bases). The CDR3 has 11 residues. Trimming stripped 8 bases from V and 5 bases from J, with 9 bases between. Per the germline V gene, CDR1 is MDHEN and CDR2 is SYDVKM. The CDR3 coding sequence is TGTGCCAGCGGTACAGGGACTGAAGCTTTCTTT. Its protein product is CASGTGTEAFF.

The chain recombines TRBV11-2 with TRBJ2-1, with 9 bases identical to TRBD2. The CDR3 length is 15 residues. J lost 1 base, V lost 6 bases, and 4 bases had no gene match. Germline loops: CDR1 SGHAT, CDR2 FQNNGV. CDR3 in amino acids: CASSKSGGSYNEQFF. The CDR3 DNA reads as TGTGCCAGCAGTAAGAGCGGGGGGTCCTACAATGAGCAGTTCTTC.

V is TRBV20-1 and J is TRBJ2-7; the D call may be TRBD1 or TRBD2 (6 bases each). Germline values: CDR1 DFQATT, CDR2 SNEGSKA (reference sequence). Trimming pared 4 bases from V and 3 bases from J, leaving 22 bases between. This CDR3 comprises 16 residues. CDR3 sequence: CSAKPSWEGGLYEQYF. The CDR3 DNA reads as TGCAGTGCTAAACCCTCGTGGGAAGGGGGGCTCTACGAGCAGTACTTC.

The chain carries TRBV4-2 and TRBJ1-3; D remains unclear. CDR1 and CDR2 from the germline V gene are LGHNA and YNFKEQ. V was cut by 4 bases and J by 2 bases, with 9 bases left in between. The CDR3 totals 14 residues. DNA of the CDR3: TGTGCCAGCAGCCGGACGGAGACTGGAAACACCATATATTTT. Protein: CASSRTETGNTIYF.